The present TCR beta chain was sequenced within a study of regulatory T cells in long-lasting Graves disease. V was pared by 1 base and J by 7 bases, with 7 bases between. The CDR3 extends over 12 amino acids. Germline V lookup: CDR1 KGHSH, CDR2 LQKENI. This clonotype has a handful of counts. As yet, its antigen is unknown. Sample time point: persistent/refractory GD, antithyroid drugs over 5 years with positive TRAb. TCR sequences were obtained from RNA taken from PBMCs. The study's findings and limits: Favoring TRBV28, TRBJ1-2 and TRBJ2-5 was a feature seen in persistent disease. Persistent patients shared fewer than 3,500 public clonotypes among themselves. Newly diagnosed patients shared fewer, at roughly 900. Reduced TCR diversity was observed in persistent Graves' patients versus newly diagnosed patients. Investigators studied peripheral blood only, not thyroid tissue.

iRepertoire HTBI primers and Arm-PCR of CDR3 regions built TCR beta libraries. TCRdb processed the multiplex PCR reads anew with MiXCR; each CDR3 protein has one entry. The profile shows 250,000 to 300,000 distinct CDR3 sequences, around 21% of them singletons. The sample in question was peripheral blood mononuclear cells (PBMCs), obtained when the disease was refractory, from a patient treated with antithyroid drugs. The genes are TRBV18 and TRBJ1-1; tentative D call: TRBD1 (5 bases). The clonotype was recovered from a female donor with Graves disease. The CDR3 sequence: CASSPLQGEAFF. The CDR3 nucleotides read TGTGCCAGCTCACCACTGCAGGGTGAAGCTTTCTTT.